This T cell receptor beta chain was profiled in a study of T cell clonality in common variable immunodeficiency. Repertoires were generated with immunoSEQ multiplex PCR, while TCRdb's copy carries only in-frame clones and drops some. Listed for the sample are 40,000 to 45,000 clones, none seen a single time. The germline V gene has CDR1 SEHNR and CDR2 FQNEAQ (reference sequence). V lost 0 bases to trimming and J lost 8 bases, with 8 bases between them. The CDR3 runs to 13 residues. Blood samples were heparinized, 5 to 8 ml per donor. This clone was detected ten times or more. Read coverage stops 3 residues before the CDR3 terminus; the germline J gene supplies the remainder.

This TCR came from a person aged 18-69 years in good health. The sample comprised peripheral blood mononuclear cells. The chain has TRBV7-9 and TRBJ2-1, with a possible D match to TRBD1 (6 bases). The CDR3: CASSLAGHYEQFF. The sequenced part of the CDR3 DNA is TGTGCCAGCAGCTTAGCGGGACACTATGAG.